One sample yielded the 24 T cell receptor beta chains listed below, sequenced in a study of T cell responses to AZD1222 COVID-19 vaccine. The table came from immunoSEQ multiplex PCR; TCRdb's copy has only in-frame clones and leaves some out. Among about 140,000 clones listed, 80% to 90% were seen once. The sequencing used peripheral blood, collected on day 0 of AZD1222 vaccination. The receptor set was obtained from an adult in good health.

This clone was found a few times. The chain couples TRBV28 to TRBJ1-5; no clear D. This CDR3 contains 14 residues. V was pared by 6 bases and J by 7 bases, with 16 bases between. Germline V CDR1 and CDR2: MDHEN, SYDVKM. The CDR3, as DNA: TGTGCCAGCAGGCAAACAGAGACTCAGCAGCCCCAGCATTTT. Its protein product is CASRQTETQQPQHF.

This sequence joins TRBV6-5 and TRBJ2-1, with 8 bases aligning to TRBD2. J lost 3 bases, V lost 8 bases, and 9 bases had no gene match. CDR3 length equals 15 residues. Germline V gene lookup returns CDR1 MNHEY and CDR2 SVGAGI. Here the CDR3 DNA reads TGTGCCAGCCCCCCGTTGCGGGGGGACTACAATGAGCAGTTCTTC. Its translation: CASPPLRGDYNEQFF.

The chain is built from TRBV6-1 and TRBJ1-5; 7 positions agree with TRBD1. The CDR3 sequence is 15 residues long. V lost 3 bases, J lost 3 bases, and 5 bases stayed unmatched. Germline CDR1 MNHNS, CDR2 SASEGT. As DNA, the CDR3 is TGTGCCAGCAGTGAGCAGGGGGGGATCAATCAGCCCCAGCATTTT. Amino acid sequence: CASSEQGGINQPQHF.

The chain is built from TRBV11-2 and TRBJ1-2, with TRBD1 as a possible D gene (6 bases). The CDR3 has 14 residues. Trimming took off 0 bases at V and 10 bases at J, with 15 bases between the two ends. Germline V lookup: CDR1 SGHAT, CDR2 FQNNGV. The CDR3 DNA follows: TGTGCCAGCAGCTTAGATAGGGAGACAGGTGCCTACACCTTC. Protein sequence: CASSLDRETGAYTF. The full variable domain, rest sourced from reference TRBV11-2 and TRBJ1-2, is EAGVAQSPRYKIIEKRQSVAFWCNPISGHATLYWYQQILGQGPKLLIQFQNNGVVDDSQLPKDRFSAERLKGVDSTLKIQPAKLEDSAVYLCASSLDRETGAYTFGSGTRLTVV.

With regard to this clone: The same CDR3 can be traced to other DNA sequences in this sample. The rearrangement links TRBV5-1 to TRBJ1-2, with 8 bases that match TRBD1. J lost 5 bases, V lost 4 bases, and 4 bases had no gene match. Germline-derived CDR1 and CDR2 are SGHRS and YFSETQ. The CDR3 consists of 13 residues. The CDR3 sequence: CASSQGQGYGYTF. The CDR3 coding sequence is TGCGCCAGCAGCCAAGGACAGGGTTATGGCTACACCTTC.

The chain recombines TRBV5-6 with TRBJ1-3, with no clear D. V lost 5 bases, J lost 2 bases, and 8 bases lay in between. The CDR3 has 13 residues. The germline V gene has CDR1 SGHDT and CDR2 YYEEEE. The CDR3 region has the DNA TGTGCCAGCAGTTTTCAGGCTGGAAACACCATATATTTT. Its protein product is CASSFQAGNTIYF.

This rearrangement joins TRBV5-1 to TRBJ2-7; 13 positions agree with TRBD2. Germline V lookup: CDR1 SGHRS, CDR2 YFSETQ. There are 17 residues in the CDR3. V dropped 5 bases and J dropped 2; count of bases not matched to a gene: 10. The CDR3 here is CASSTSGGDLRTYEQYF. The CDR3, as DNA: TGCGCCAGCAGTACTAGCGGGGGGGATCTTAGGACCTACGAGCAGTACTTC.

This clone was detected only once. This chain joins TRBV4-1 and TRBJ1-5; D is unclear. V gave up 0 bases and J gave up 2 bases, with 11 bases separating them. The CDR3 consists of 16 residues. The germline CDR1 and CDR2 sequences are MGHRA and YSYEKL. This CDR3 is CASSQEVGGGNQPQHF. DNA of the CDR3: TGCGCCAGCAGCCAAGAGGTGGGTGGAGGCAATCAGCCCCAGCATTTT.

CDR3 protein: CASKVPLNEKLFF. The CDR3 region has the DNA TGTGCCAGCAAGGTTCCTCTTAATGAAAAACTGTTTTTT. V is TRBV28 and J is TRBJ1-4; D ambiguous. CDR3 length equals 13 residues. Germline-derived CDR1 and CDR2 are MDHEN and SYDVKM. The ends were cut back, 7 bases at V and 4 bases at J, with 10 bases in the middle.

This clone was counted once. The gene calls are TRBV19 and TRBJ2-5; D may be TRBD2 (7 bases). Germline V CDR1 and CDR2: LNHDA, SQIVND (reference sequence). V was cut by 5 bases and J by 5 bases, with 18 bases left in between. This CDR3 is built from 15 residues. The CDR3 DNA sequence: TGTGCCAGTAGTGGGGGGGCAGCTGGTGGGGAGACCCAGTACTTC. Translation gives CASSGGAAGGETQYF. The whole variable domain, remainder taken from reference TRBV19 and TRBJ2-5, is DGGITQSPKYLFRKEGQNVTLSCEQNLNHDAMYWYRQDPGQGLRLIYYSQIVNDFQKGDIAEGYSVSREKKESFPLTVTSAQKNPTAFYLCASSGGAAGGETQYFGPGTRLLVL.

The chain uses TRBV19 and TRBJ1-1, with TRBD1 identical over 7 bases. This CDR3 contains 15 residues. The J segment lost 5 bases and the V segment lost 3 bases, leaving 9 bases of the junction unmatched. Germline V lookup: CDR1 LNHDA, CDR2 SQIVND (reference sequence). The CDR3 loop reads CASSIGSGGWTEAFF. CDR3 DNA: TGTGCCAGTAGTATTGGGTCAGGGGGATGGACTGAAGCTTTCTTT.

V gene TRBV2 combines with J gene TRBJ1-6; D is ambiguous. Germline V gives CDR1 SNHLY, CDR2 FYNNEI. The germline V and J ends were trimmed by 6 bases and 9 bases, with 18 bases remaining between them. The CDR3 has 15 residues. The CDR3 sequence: CASSQLSGGSSPLHF. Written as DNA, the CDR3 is TGTGCCAGCAGCCAGCTGAGCGGAGGGAGTTCACCCCTCCACTTT.

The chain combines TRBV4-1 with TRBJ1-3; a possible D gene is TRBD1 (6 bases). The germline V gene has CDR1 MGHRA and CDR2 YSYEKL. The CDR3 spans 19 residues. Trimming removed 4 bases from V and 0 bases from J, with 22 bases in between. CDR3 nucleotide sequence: TGCGCCAGCAGCCCCTTGTGGCAGGGGTCCCTTAGCTCTGGAAACACCATATATTTT. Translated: CASSPLWQGSLSSGNTIYF.

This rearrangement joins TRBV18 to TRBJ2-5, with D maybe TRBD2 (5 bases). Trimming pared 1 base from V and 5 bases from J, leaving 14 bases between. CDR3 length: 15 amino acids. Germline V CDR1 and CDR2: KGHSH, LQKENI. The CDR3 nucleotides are TGTGCCAGCTCACCACTAACCGAGAGGGCGGAGACCCAGTACTTC. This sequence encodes CASSPLTERAETQYF.

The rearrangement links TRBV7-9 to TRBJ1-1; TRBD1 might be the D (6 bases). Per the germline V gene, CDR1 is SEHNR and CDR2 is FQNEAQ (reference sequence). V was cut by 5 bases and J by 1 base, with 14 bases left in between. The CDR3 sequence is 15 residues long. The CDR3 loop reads CASSPRDTKNTEAFF. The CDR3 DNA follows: TGTGCCAGCAGCCCGCGGGACACCAAGAACACTGAAGCTTTCTTT.

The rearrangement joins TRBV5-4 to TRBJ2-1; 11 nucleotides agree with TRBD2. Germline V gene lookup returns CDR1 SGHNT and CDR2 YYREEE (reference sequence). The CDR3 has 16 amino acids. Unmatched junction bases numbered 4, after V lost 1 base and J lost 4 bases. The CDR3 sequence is CASSLTSGSKYNEQFF. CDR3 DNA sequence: TGTGCCAGCAGCTTGACTAGCGGGAGTAAATACAATGAGCAGTTCTTC.

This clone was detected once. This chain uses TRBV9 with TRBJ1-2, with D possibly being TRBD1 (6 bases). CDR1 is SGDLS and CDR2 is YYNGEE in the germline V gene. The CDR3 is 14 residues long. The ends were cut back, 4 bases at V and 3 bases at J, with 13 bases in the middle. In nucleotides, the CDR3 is TGTGCCAGCAGCTTAGGGGGGGAGGACTATGGCTACACCTTC. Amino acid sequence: CASSLGGEDYGYTF.

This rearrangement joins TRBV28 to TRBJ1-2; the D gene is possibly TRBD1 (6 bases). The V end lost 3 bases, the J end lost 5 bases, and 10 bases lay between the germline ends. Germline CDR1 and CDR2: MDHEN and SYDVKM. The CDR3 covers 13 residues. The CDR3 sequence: CASSFGQIYGYTF. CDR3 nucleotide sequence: TGTGCCAGCAGTTTTGGACAGATTTATGGCTACACCTTC.

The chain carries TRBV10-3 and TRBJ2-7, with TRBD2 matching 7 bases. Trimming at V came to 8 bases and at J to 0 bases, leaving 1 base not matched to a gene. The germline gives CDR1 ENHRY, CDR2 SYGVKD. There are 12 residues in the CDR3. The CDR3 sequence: CAIGLGSYEQYF. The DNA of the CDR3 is TGTGCCATCGGACTAGGCTCCTACGAGCAGTACTTC.

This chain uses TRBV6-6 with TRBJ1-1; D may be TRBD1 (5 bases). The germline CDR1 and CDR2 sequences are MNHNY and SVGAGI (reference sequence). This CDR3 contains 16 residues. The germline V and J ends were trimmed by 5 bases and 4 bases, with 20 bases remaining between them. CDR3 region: CASSRTRQRLGTEAFF. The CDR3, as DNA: TGTGCCAGCAGTCGCACTAGACAGCGGTTGGGCACTGAAGCTTTCTTT.

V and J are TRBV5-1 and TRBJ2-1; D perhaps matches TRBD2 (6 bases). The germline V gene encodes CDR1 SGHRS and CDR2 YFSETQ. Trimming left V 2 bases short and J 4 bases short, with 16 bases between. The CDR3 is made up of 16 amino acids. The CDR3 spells CASSLSPGRGYNEQFF. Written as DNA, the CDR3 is TGCGCCAGCAGCTTAAGTCCCGGGAGAGGATACAATGAGCAGTTCTTC.

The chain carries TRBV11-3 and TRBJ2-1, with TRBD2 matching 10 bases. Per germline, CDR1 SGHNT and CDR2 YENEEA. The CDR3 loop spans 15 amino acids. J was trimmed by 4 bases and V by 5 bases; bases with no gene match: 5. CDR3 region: CASSLTSGAYNEQFF. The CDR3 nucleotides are TGTGCCAGCAGCCTAACTAGCGGGGCTTACAATGAGCAGTTCTTC.

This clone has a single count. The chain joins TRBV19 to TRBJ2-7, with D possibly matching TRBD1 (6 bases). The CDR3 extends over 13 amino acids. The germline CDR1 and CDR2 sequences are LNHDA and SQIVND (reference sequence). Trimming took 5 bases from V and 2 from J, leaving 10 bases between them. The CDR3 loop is CASSAGTTYEQYF. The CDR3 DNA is TGTGCCAGTAGTGCTGGGACAACCTACGAGCAGTACTTC. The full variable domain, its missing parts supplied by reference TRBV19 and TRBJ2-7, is DGGITQSPKYLFRKEGQNVTLSCEQNLNHDAMYWYRQDPGQGLRLIYYSQIVNDFQKGDIAEGYSVSREKKESFPLTVTSAQKNPTAFYLCASSAGTTYEQYFGPGTRLTVT.

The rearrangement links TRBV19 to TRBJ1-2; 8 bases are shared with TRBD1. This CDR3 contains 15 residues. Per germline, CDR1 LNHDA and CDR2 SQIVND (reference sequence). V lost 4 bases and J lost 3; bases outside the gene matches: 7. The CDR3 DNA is TGTGCCAGTAGTAGGGCCGGACAGGGAGACTATGGCTACACCTTC. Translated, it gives CASSRAGQGDYGYTF.